These T cell receptor beta chains were read from a single sample in a study of T cell clones after liver transplantation. Repertoires were generated with immunoSEQ multiplex PCR, while TCRdb's copy carries only in-frame clones and drops some. This table holds 55,000 to 80,000 clones, around 90% found once. This material consisted of CD4+ T cells from blood, taken before liver transplant. The receptors here all came from a human donor who received a liver transplant. The CDR3 runs from the conserved cysteine through the conserved F or W.

V gene,J gene,CDR3 protein
TRBV5-1,TRBJ2-2,CASSLFRGESTGELFF
TRBV2,TRBJ1-5,CASRAGGGQPQHF
TRBV30,TRBJ2-1,CAWGGQGAGEQFF
TRBV18,TRBJ2-5,CASSPGQRGEETQYF
TRBV5-4,TRBJ1-2,CASSSGTDRAQGHGYTF
TRBV19,TRBJ2-2,CASMGQGGNTGELFF
TRBV7-3,TRBJ2-2,CASSLMAPSGELFF
TRBV6-1,TRBJ2-1,CASSEGVDNEQFF
TRBV30,TRBJ1-2,CAWSEAGLANYGYTF
TRBV7-2,TRBJ1-1,CASSLPGAEAFF
TRBV7-9,TRBJ2-3,CASSSDQTGYADTQYF
TRBV5-4,TRBJ2-7,CASSRNLGQAYEQYF
TRBV11-1,TRBJ2-7,CASSGQVVSYEQYF
TRBV5-1,TRBJ2-5,CASSLEDRGQETQYF
TRBV11-2,TRBJ2-3,CASSPRPSGTYTDTQYF
TRBV29-1,TRBJ1-4,CSVVEDTTNEKLFF
TRBV6-5,TRBJ2-7,CASRSPGQGVYEQYF
TRBV7-8,TRBJ1-5,CASSLPGVGVRDQPQHF
TRBV6-1,TRBJ2-2,CASRVDRLTGELFF
TRBV29-1,TRBJ2-5,CSTGSQETQYF
TRBV5-4,TRBJ1-1,CASSGLGGERTEAFF
TRBV27,TRBJ2-7,CASSLISGITYEQYF
TRBV18,TRBJ1-5,CASSPPGPSSNQPQHF
TRBV27,TRBJ1-2,CASSFRQGRDGYTF
TRBV5-1,TRBJ1-5,CASSPGTGDQPQHF
TRBV6-5,TRBJ2-2,CASGRTLTGELFF
TRBV29-1,TRBJ2-2,CSVDQGYTGELFF
TRBV27,TRBJ1-1,CASSLRDQNTEAFF
TRBV5-1,TRBJ2-7,CASSQTPGTVVQYF
TRBV10-3,TRBJ2-1,CAISETRVLENNEQFF
TRBV9,TRBJ2-5,CASSNGQGAEETQYF
TRBV28,TRBJ1-5,CASSERQGNQPQHF
TRBV18,TRBJ1-1,CASSNRAVNTEAFF
TRBV4-1,TRBJ1-4,CASSQENGRTANEKLFF
TRBV18,TRBJ2-2,CASSPSVKGATGELFF
TRBV19,TRBJ1-3,CASSPRTDSGNTIYF
TRBV12-5,TRBJ2-7,CASGLVYPQGSYEQYF
TRBV6-1,TRBJ2-2,CASSEGPAPLAGELFF
TRBV6-6,TRBJ1-3,CASRADRGSGNTIYF
TRBV15,TRBJ1-1,CATIQEVGRSTEAFF
TRBV18,TRBJ2-7,CASSPAGGPSEQYF
TRBV19,TRBJ1-3,CASSIKGSAGNTIYF
TRBV19,TRBJ1-1,CASTSPTGNMNTEAFF
TRBV6-6,TRBJ2-3,CASRPTGTPKGDTQYF
TRBV7-2,TRBJ1-5,CASRYNSNQPQHF
TRBV5-1,TRBJ2-3,CASSLGTSGINTDTQYF
TRBV19,TRBJ1-2,CASSRSRGDYGYTF
TRBV6-5,TRBJ1-3,CASSYGGNTIYF
TRBV28,TRBJ2-5,CASTNPWQGETQYF
TRBV5-4,TRBJ2-7,CASSLVELAGGGEQYF
TRBV11-2,TRBJ2-7,CASTYMSGGNEQYF
TRBV5-1,TRBJ1-4,CASSWGLPDEKLFF